This T cell receptor beta chain was obtained from a study of CD4 T cell repertoires in COVID-19. Overall study context: CFSE-low cells expanded less than 13 days with IL-2, then restimulated with other coronavirus spikes. Study results and limitations: SARS-CoV and/or HKU1 spike cultures shared between 7 and 25% of SARS-CoV-2 clonotypes.

These patients had recovered from COVID-19 ranging mild to severe. The memory T cells were sequenced right after ex vivo isolation, without culture. Sequenced by immunoSEQ multiplex PCR; TCRdb stores in-frame clones only, minus some. This table has 65,000 to 95,000 clones, roughly 85% appearing once. For this clone: Its antigen remains unidentified.

Trimming took off 6 bases at V and 5 bases at J, with 17 bases between the two ends. Looked up from germline, CDR1 is SGHRS and CDR2 is YFSETQ. The CDR3 length is 15 residues. This sample comprised CD4+ T cells from peripheral blood, obtained after recovery from COVID-19. This TCR came from a human donor who had COVID-19. The rearrangement joins TRBV5-1 to TRBJ2-2; D possibly matches TRBD1 or TRBD2 (6 bases each). CDR3 region: CASTVGGVRTGELFF. DNA for the CDR3: TGCGCCAGCACCGTGGGGGGCGTTCGGACCGGGGAGCTGTTTTTT.